This entry describes one T cell receptor beta chain. The CDR3 contains 15 residues. J was trimmed by 4 bases and V by 0 bases; bases with no gene match: 5. Germline V lookup: CDR1 MNHEY, CDR2 SVGEGT. Original processing notes: Nucleated cell number was recorded as an estimate derived from reference gene primer amplification. Libraries were prepared by immunoSEQ multiplex PCR; TCRdb keeps only in-frame clonotypes and omits some of them. That table furnishes V, J and clone size, whereas the DNA furnished D and trimming. The table lists about 440,000 clones, about 89% of them singletons. This specimen belongs to a study of blood T cell repertoires in COVID-19.

The rearrangement links TRBV6-2 or TRBV6-3 to TRBJ1-2; 7 positions match TRBD1. The origin of this receptor is a woman in her 30s with acute or convalescent COVID-19. Sequencing was carried out using peripheral blood. The CDR3 loop is CASSYSTGTGYGYTF. As DNA, the CDR3 is TGTGCCAGCAGTTACTCGACAGGGACCGGCTATGGCTACACCTTC.